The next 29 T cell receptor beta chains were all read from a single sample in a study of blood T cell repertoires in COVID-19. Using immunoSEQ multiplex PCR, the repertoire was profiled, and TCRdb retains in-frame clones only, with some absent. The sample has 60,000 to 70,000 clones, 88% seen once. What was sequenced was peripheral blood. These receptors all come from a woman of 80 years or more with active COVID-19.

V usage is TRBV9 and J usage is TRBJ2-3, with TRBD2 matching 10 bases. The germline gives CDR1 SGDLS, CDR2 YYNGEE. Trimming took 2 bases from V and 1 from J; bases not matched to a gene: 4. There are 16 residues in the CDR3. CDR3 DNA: TGTGCCAGCAGCGTGAACCTAGCGGGGGGCACAGATACGCAGTATTTT. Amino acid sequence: CASSVNLAGGTDTQYF.

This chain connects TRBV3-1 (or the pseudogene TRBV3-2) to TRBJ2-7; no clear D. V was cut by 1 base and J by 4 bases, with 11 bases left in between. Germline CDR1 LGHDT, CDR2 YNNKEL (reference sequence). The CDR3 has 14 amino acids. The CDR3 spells CASSQANTWYEQYF. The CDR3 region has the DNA TGTGCCAGCAGCCAAGCCAACACCTGGTACGAGCAGTACTTC.

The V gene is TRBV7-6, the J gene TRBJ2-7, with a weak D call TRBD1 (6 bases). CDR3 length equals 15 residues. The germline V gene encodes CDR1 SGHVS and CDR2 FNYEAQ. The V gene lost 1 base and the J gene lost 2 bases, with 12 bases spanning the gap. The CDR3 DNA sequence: TGTGCCAGCAGCTTAGGCGCGACAGGTGCCTACGAGCAGTACTTC. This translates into CASSLGATGAYEQYF.

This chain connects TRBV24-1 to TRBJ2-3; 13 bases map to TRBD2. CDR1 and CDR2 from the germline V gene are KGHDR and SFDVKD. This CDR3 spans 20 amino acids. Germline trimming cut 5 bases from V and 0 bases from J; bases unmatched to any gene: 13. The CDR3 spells CATSGSGGGLAGDSTDTQYF. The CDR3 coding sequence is TGTGCCACCAGTGGGTCAGGGGGCGGACTAGCGGGGGATAGCACAGATACGCAGTATTTT.

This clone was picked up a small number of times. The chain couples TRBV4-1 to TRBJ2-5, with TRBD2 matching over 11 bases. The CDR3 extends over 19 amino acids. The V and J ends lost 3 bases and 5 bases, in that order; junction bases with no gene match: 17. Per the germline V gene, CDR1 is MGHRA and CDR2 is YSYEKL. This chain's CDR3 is CASSHLPRVAGGRDETQYF. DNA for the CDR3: TGCGCCAGCAGCCACCTCCCTCGGGTAGCGGGGGGGCGGGATGAGACCCAGTACTTC.

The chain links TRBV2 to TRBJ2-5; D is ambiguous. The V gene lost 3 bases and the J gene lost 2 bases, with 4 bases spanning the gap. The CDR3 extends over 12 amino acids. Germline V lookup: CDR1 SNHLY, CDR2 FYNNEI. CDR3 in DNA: TGTGCCAGCAGTGAGGAGCAAGAGACCCAGTACTTC. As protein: CASSEEQETQYF.

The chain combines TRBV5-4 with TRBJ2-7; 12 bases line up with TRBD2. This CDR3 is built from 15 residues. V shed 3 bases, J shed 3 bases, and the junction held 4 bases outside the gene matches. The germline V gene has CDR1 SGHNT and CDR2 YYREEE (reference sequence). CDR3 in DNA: TGTGCCAGCAGCTCCAGACTAGCGGGGGACTACGAGCAGTACTTC. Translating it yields CASSSRLAGDYEQYF.

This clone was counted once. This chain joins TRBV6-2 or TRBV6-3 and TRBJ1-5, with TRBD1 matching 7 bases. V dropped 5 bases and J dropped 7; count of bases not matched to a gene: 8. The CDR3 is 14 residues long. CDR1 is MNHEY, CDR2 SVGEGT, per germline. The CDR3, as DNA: TGTGCCAGCAGTCGGAGGGGGCGCGGACAGCCCCAGCATTTT. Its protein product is CASSRRGRGQPQHF.

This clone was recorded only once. Here the CDR3 DNA reads TGTGCCAGAAGCACTAGCGGGGATAGCACAGATACGCAGTATTTT. This gives the protein CARSTSGDSTDTQYF. The chain joins TRBV7-5 to TRBJ2-3; TRBD2 is the table's D call, not checked against the DNA. TRBV7-5 is classified as a pseudogene. This CDR3 contains 15 residues.

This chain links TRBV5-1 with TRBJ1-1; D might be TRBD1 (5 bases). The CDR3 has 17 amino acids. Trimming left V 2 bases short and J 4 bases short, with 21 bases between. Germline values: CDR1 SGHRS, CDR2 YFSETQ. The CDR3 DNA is TGCGCCAGCAGCTTTGGAACAGGCCCACTCGGTGGCACTGAAGCTTTCTTT. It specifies CASSFGTGPLGGTEAFF.

The CDR3 sequence: CASSPPGVGGDYGYTF. The CDR3 bases are TGTGCCAGCTCACCGCCCGGAGTGGGAGGGGACTATGGCTACACCTTC. This chain links TRBV18 with TRBJ1-2, with D maybe TRBD1 (5 bases). With 3 bases removed from V and 3 bases from J, the gap between germline ends came to 17 bases. The CDR3 is 16 amino acids. Germline CDR1 is KGHSH and CDR2 is LQKENI.

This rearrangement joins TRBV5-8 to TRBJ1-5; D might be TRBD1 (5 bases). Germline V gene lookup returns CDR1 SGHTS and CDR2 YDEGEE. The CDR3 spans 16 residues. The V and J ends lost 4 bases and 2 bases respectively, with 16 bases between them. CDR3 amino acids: CASSPTDKSGNQPQHF. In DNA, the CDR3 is TGTGCCAGCAGCCCGACAGACAAAAGCGGCAATCAGCCCCAGCATTTT.

This chain's CDR3 is CASSPSGAQRETQYF. For the CDR3, the DNA is TGCGCCAGCAGCCCTAGCGGGGCTCAACGGGAGACCCAGTACTTC. This chain uses TRBV4-3 with TRBJ2-5; TRBD2 matches at 9 bases. This CDR3 comprises 15 residues. J was trimmed by 5 bases and V by 4 bases; bases with no gene match: 8. Germline loops: CDR1 LGHNA, CDR2 YSLEER.

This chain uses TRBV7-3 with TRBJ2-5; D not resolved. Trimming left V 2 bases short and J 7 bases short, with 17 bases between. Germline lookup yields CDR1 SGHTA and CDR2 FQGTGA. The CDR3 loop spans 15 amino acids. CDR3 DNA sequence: TGTGCCAGCAGCTTAGCAGCGTCTGTCCCGGCGACCCAGTACTTC. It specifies CASSLAASVPATQYF. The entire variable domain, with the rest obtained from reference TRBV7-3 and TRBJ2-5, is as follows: GAGVSQTPSNKVTEKGKYVELRCDPISGHTALYWYRQSLGQGPEFLIYFQGTGAADDSGLPNDRFFAVRPEGSVSTLKIQRTERGDSAVYLCASSLAASVPATQYFGPGTRLLVL.

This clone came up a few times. This CDR3 is CASSFRLAEITDTQYF. The CDR3 DNA reads TGTGCCAGCAGCTTCAGACTAGCGGAGATCACAGATACGCAGTATTTT. V usage is TRBV11-2 and J usage is TRBJ2-3; 9 nucleotides match TRBD2. This CDR3 contains 16 residues. With 3 bases clipped from V and 2 bases from J, the junction kept 6 bases outside the gene matches. The germline gives CDR1 SGHAT, CDR2 FQNNGV.

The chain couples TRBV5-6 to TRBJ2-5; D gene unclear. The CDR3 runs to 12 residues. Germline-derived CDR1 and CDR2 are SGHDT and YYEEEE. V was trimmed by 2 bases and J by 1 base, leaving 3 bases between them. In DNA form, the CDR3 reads TGTGCCAGCAGCTTCTTCCAAGAGACCCAGTACTTC. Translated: CASSFFQETQYF. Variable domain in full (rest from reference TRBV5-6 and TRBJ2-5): DAGVTQSPTHLIKTRGQQVTLRCSPKSGHDTVSWYQQALGQGPQFIFQYYEEEERQRGNFPDRFSGHQFPNYSSELNVNALLLGDSALYLCASSFFQETQYFGPGTRLLVL.

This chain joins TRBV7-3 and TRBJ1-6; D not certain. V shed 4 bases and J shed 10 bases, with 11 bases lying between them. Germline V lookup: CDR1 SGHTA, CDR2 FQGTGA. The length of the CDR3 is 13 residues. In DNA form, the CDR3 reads TGTGCCAGCAGCTCGCGGGCAGGCTCACCCCTCCACTTT. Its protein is CASSSRAGSPLHF.

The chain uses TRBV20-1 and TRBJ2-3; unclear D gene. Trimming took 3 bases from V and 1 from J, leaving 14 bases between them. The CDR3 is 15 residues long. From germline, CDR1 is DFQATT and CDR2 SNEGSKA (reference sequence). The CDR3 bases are TGCAGTGCTAGTATGAATCGCGGCGGCACAGATACGCAGTATTTT. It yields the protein CSASMNRGGTDTQYF.

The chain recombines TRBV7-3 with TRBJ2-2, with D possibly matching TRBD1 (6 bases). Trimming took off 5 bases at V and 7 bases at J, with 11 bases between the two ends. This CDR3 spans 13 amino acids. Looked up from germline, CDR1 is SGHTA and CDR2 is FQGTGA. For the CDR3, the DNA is TGTGCCAGCAGCCAACAGGGTGGCGGGGAGCTGTTTTTT. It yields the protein CASSQQGGGELFF.

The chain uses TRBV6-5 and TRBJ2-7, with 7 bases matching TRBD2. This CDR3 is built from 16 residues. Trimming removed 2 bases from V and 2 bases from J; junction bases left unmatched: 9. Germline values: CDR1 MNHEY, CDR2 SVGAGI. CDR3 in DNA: TGTGCCAGCAGTTACGGACTAGGAATGGGAACCTACGAGCAGTACTTC. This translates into CASSYGLGMGTYEQYF.

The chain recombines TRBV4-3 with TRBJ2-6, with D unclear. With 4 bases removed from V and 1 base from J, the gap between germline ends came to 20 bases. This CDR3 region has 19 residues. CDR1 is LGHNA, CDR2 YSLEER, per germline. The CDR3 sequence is CASSPEPGLVQSGANVLTF. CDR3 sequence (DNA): TGCGCCAGCAGCCCAGAACCGGGTCTCGTACAATCTGGGGCCAACGTCCTGACTTTC.

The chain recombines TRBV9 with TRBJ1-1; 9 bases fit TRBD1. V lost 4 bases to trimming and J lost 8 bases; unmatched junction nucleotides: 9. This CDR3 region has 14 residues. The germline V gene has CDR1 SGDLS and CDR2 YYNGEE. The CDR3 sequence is CASSTRDRVREAFF. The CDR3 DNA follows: TGTGCCAGCAGCACCCGGGACAGGGTTCGGGAAGCTTTCTTT. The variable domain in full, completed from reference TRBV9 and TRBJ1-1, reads DSGVTQTPKHLITATGQRVTLRCSPRSGDLSVYWYQQSLDQGLQFLIQYYNGEERAKGNILERFSAQQFPDLHSELNLSSLELGDSALYFCASSTRDRVREAFFGQGTRLTVV.

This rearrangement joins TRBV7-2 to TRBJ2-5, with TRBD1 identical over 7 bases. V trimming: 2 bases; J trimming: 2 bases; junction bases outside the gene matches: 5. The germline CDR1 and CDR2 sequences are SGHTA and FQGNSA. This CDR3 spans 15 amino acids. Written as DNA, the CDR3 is TGTGCCAGCAGCTTAAACAGGGGTGAACAAGAGACCCAGTACTTC. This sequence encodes CASSLNRGEQETQYF.

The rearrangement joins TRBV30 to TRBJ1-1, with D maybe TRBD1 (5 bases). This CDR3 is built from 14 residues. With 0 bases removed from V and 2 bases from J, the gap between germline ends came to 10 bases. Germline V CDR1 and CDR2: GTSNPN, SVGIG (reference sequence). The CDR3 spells CAWSVGGDNTEAFF. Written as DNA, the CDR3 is TGTGCCTGGAGTGTTGGAGGGGACAACACTGAAGCTTTCTTT.

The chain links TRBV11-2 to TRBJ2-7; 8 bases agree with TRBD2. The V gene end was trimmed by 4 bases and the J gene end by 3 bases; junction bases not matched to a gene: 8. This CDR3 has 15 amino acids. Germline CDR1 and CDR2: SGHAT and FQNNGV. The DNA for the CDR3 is TGTGCCAGCAGCTATAATGCCGCGGGGGGCTACGAGCAGTACTTC. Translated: CASSYNAAGGYEQYF.

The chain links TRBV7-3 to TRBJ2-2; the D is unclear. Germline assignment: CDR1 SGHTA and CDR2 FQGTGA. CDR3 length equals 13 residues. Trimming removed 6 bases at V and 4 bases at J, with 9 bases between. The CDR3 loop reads CASSPSTTGELFF. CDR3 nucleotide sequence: TGTGCCAGCAGTCCCAGTACCACCGGGGAGCTGTTTTTT.

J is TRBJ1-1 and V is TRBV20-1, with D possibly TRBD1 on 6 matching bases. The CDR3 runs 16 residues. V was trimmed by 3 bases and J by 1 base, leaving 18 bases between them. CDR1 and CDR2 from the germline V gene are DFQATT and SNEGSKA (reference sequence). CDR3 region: CSASGTWDIANTEAFF. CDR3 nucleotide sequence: TGCAGTGCTAGTGGGACGTGGGACATTGCGAACACTGAAGCTTTCTTT.

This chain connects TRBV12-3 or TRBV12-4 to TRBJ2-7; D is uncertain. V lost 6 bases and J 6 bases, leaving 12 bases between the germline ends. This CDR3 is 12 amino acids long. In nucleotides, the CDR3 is TGTGCCAGCAGCCACGACATATCCGAGCAGTACTTC. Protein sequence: CASSHDISEQYF.

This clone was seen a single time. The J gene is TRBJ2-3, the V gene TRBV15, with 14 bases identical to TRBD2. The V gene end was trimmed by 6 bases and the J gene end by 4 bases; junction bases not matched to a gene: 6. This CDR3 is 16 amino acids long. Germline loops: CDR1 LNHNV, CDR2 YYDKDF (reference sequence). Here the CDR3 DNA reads TGTGCCACCAGAAGACTAGCGGGGGGGCTCCCAGATACGCAGTATTTT. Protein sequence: CATRRLAGGLPDTQYF.